This T cell receptor beta chain was found in a study of tissue T cells after allogeneic stem cell transplantation. Whole-study context: Several unmodified and three CD34-selected T-cell-depleted grafts went to graft-versus-host disease patients.

Overall study findings and caveats: Shared clones across patients were few; motif clustering revealed tissue-specific shared signatures. Sampling depth was limited, and the cohort was small and clinically varied.

Sequencing of TCRbeta CDR3 at survey depth gave sequences and template counts. The assay was immunoSEQ multiplex PCR, and TCRdb's table has in-frame clones only and misses some. The table lists a few thousand clones, roughly 70% of them singletons. This CDR3 spans 13 amino acids. CDR1 is SSHAT and CDR2 is FNYEAQ in the germline V gene (reference sequence). Trimming left V 2 bases short and J 1 base short, with 5 bases between. As to this clone: Its cognate antigen is unknown.

Enrolled prospectively were adult allogeneic hematopoietic cell transplant recipients whose graft-versus-host disease was steroid-refractory. The starting material was left colon tissue, obtained at autopsy. The clonotype was recovered from a male patient aged 60 or over with steroid-refractory graft-versus-host disease after an allogeneic stem cell transplant. A subset of T cells may come from the graft donor. This chain uses TRBV7-7 with TRBJ1-1; no clear D gene. The CDR3 protein is CASSLQENTEAFF. The CDR3 DNA reads as TGTGCCAGCAGCTTACAGGAGAACACTGAAGCTTTCTTT.